A single sample is the source of the 8 T cell receptor beta chains below, sequenced in a study of type 1 regulatory T cells. TCRdb reprocessed the reads via MiXCR and lists one record per CDR3 protein. The profile shows 80,000 to 100,000 distinct CDR3 sequences, about a third of them singletons. The sample comprised CD4+ T cells, either the whole sample or a sorted fraction (not recorded which). Receptors were obtained from a human donor in good health.

V usage is TRBV4-1 and J usage is TRBJ2-1, with 11 positions matching TRBD2. CDR1 and CDR2 (germline): MGHRA, YSYEKL. This CDR3 is 16 amino acids long. The trim removed 0 bases at V and 8 bases at J, leaving 6 bases unmatched. CDR3 sequence (DNA): TGCGCCAGCAGCCAAGATTGGACTAGCGGGTGGGATGAGCAGTTCTTC. Amino acids: CASSQDWTSGWDEQFF.

The chain links TRBV5-1 to TRBJ2-1; D gene uncertain. Germline V gene lookup returns CDR1 SGHRS and CDR2 YFSETQ. V was pared by 3 bases and J by 8 bases, with 12 bases between. The CDR3 loop spans 13 amino acids. The CDR3, as DNA: TGCGCCAGCAGCTCGGTCGGTGATGATGAGCAGTTCTTC. Translation gives CASSSVGDDEQFF.

The chain combines TRBV27 with TRBJ1-6, with D unresolved. Germline CDR1 MNHEY, CDR2 SMNVEV (reference sequence). Trimming took off 8 bases at V and 0 bases at J, with 11 bases between the two ends. This CDR3 spans 15 amino acids. The CDR3 sequence: CASRSVSSYNSPLHF. The CDR3 nucleotides read TGTGCCAGCCGCTCCGTGAGCTCCTATAATTCACCCCTCCACTTT.

The chain recombines TRBV7-2 with TRBJ1-6; D gene ambiguous. CDR1 and CDR2 (germline): SGHTA, FQGNSA. CDR3 length: 12 residues. The V end was cut by 5 bases, the J end by 7 bases, with 6 bases between. The CDR3 nucleotides are TGTGCCAGCAGCCTCCTCAATTCACCCCTCCACTTT. Translated, it gives CASSLLNSPLHF. The whole variable domain, filled in from reference TRBV7-2 and TRBJ1-6, reads GAGVSQSPSNKVTEKGKDVELRCDPISGHTALYWYRQSLGQGLEFLIYFQGNSAPDKSGLPSDRFSAERTGGSVSTLTIQRTQQEDSAVYLCASSLLNSPLHFGNGTRLTVT.

The chain couples TRBV6-1 to TRBJ2-5; D is possibly TRBD2 (5 bases). The CDR3 spans 14 residues. CDR1 MNHNS and CDR2 SASEGT come from the germline V gene. The V and J ends lost 5 bases and 2 bases respectively, with 12 bases between them. In DNA form, the CDR3 reads TGTGCCAGCAGTTACGGACTCGTACAAGAGACCCAGTACTTC. This sequence encodes CASSYGLVQETQYF.

This chain connects TRBV12-3 or TRBV12-4 to TRBJ1-2, with D perhaps matching TRBD1 (6 bases). V gave up 3 bases and J gave up 4 bases, with 15 bases separating them. The CDR3 runs to 15 residues. CDR3 sequence reads: CASSFSRGGSYGYTF. As DNA, the CDR3 is TGTGCCAGCAGTTTTTCCAGGGGCGGTAGCTATGGCTACACCTTC.

The chain has TRBV30 and TRBJ1-2; no clear D gene. The germline V and J ends were trimmed by 2 bases and 1 base, with 17 bases remaining between them. Germline-derived CDR1 and CDR2 are GTSNPN and SVGIG (reference sequence). There are 16 residues in the CDR3. The CDR3 is CAWSPPRTSSNYGYTF. The CDR3 nucleotides read TGTGCCTGGAGTCCCCCCAGAACTTCGAGTAACTATGGCTACACCTTC.

This clonotype was recorded a few times. This chain links TRBV20-1 with TRBJ2-7; tentative D call: TRBD2 (5 bases). The CDR3 has 13 residues. Germline-derived CDR1 and CDR2 are DFQATT and SNEGSKA (reference sequence). With 4 bases removed from V and 5 bases from J, the gap between germline ends came to 15 bases. This CDR3 is CSAIRPSSNEQYF. For the CDR3, the DNA is TGCAGTGCTATTCGTCCTAGCTCTAACGAGCAGTACTTC.